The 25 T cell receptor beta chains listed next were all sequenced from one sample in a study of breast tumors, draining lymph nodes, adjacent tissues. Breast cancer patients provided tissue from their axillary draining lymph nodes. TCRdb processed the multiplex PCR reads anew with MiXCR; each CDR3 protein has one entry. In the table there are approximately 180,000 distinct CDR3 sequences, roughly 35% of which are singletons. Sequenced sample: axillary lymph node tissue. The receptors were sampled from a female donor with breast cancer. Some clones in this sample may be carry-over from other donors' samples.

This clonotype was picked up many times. The CDR3 reads CASSVLGSSYEQYF. The DNA of the CDR3 is TGTGCCAGCAGCGTCCTGGGGAGCTCCTACGAGCAGTACTTC. The chain carries TRBV9 and TRBJ2-7; possibly TRBD2 for D (5 bases). Germline V lookup: CDR1 SGDLS, CDR2 YYNGEE. Trimming took 2 bases from V and 0 from J, leaving 9 bases between them. The CDR3 length is 14 residues.

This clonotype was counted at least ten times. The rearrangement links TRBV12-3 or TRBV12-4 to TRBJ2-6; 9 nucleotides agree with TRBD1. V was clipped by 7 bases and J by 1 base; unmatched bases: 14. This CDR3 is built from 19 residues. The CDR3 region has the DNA TGTGCCAGCACCTACGGACAGGGGAACACTTTATCTGGGGCCAACGTCCTGACTTTC. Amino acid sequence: CASTYGQGNTLSGANVLTF.

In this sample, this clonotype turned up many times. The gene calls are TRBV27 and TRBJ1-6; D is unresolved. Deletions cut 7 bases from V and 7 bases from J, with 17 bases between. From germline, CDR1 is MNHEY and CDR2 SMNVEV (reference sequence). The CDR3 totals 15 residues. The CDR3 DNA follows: TGTGCCAGCACTCCCCGTGGACGGTCAAATTCACCCCTCCACTTT. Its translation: CASTPRGRSNSPLHF.

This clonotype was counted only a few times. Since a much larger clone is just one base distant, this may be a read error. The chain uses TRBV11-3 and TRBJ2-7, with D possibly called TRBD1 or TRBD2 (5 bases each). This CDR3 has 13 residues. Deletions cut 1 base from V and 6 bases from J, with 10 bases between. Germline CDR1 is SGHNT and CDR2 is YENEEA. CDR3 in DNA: TGTGCCAGCAGCTTAGTTTTCGGGGCCGAGCAGTACTTC. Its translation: CASSLVFGAEQYF.

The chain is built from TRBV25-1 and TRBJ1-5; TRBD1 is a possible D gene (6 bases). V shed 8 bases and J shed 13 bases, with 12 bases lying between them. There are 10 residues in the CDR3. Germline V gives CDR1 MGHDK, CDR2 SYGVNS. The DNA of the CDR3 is TGTGCCAGCCGGGGGGACACTCAGCATTTT. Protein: CASRGDTQHF.

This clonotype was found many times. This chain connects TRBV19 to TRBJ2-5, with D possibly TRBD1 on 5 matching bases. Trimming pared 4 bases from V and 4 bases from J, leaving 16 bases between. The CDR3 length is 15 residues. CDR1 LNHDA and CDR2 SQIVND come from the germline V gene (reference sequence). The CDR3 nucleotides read TGTGCCAGTAGTAGCCTTACAGGCCCGACAGAGACCCAGTACTTC. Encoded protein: CASSSLTGPTETQYF. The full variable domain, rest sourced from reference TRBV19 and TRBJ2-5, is DGGITQSPKYLFRKEGQNVTLSCEQNLNHDAMYWYRQDPGQGLRLIYYSQIVNDFQKGDIAEGYSVSREKKESFPLTVTSAQKNPTAFYLCASSSLTGPTETQYFGPGTRLLVL.

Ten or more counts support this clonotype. The CDR3 reads CASSYRLGVSTGELFF. In nucleotides, the CDR3 is TGTGCCAGCAGTTACCGGCTCGGGGTTAGCACCGGGGAGCTGTTTTTT. V and J are TRBV6-2 or TRBV6-3 and TRBJ2-2, with D maybe TRBD2 (5 bases). Trimming stripped 2 bases from V and 4 bases from J, with 14 bases between. Germline values: CDR1 MNHEY, CDR2 SVGEGT. This CDR3 contains 16 residues.

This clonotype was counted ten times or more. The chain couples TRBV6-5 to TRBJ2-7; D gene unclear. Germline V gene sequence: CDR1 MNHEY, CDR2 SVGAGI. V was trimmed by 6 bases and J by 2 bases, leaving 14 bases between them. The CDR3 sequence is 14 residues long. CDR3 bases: TGTGCCAGCAGAGAAACAGACCAACCCTACGAGCAGTACTTC. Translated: CASRETDQPYEQYF.

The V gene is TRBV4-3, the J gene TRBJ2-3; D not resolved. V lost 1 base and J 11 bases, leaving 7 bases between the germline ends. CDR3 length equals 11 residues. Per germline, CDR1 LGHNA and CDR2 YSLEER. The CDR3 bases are TGCGCCAGCAGCCAAGGCCTGAAGCAGTATTTT. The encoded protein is CASSQGLKQYF.

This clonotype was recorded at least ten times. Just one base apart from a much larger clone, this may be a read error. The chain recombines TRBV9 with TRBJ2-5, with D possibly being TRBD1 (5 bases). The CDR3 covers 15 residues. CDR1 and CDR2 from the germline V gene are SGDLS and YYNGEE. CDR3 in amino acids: CASSVGGYTQETPYF. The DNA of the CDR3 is TGTGCCAGCAGCGTAGGGGGCTACACCCAAGAGACCCCGTACTTC.

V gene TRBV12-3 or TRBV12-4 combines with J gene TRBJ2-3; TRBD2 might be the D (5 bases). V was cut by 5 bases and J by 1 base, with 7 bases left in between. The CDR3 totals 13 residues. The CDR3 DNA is TGTGCCAGCAGTAGAGCGGGCACAGATACGCAGTATTTT. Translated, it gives CASSRAGTDTQYF.

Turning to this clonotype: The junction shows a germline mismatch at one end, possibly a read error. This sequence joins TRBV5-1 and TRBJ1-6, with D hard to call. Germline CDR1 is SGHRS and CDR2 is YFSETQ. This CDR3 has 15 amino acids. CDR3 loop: CASSFLQRVGSPLHF. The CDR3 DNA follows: TGCGCCAGCAGCTTTTTACAGAGGGTCGGATCACCCCTCCACTTC.

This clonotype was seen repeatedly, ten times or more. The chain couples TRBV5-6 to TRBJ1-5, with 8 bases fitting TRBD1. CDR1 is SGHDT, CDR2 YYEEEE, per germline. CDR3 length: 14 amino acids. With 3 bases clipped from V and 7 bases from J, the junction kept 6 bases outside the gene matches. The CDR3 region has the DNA TGTGCCAGCAGCTCCAGGACAGGGTGGCAGCCCCAGCATTTT. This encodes CASSSRTGWQPQHF.

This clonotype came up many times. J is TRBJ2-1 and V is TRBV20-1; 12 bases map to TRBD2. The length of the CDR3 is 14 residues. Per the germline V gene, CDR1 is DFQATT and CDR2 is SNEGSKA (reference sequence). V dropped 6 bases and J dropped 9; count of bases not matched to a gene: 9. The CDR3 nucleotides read TGCAGTGCCGTATCTAGCGGGAGGGCCTCTGAGCAGTTCTTC. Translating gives CSAVSSGRASEQFF.

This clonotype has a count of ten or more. The CDR3 DNA reads TGTGCCAGCAGCGGAGGACTGCAGGAGACCCAGTACTTC. It is translated as CASSGGLQETQYF. The V and J genes are TRBV11-2 and TRBJ2-5; D is perhaps TRBD2 (5 bases). Germline CDR1 reads SGHAT; CDR2 reads FQNNGV. Between the trimmed V and J ends, which lost 5 bases and 5 bases, there was a span of 12 bases. This CDR3 is 13 amino acids long.

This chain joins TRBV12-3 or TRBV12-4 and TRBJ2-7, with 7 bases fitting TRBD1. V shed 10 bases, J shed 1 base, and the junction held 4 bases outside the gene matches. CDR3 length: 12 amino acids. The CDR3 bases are TGTGCCACACGACAGGGTTCCTACGAGCAGTACTTC. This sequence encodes CATRQGSYEQYF.

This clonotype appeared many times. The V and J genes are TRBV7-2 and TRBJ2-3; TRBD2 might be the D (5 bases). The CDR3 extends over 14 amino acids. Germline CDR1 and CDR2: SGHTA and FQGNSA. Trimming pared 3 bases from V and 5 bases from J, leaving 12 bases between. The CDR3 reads CASSFTAAGDTQYF. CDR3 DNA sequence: TGTGCCAGCAGCTTCACGGCCGCGGGAGATACGCAGTATTTT.

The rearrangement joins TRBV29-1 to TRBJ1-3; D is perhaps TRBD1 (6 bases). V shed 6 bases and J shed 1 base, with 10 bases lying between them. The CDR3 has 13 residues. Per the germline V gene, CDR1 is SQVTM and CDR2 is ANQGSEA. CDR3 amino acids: CSVRGGSGNTIYF. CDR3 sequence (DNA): TGCAGCGTGAGAGGGGGATCTGGAAACACCATATATTTT.

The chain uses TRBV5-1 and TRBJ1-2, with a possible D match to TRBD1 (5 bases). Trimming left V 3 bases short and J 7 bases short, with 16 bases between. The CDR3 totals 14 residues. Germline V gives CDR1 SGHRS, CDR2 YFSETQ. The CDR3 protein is CASSSGTTGGGYTF. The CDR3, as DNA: TGCGCCAGCAGCTCCGGGACCACCGGGGGTGGCTACACCTTC.

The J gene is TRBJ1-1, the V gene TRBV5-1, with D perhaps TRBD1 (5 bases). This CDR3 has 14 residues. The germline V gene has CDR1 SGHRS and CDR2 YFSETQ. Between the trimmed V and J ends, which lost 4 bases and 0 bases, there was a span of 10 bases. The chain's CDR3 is CASSGRGVNTEAFF. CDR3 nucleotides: TGCGCCAGCAGCGGGAGGGGCGTGAACACTGAAGCTTTCTTT.

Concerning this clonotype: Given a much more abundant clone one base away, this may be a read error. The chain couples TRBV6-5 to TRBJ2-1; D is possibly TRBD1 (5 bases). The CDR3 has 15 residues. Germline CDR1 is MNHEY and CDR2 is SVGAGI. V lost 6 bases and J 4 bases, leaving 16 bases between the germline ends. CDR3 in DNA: TGTGCCAGCAGAGCCGACAGAAGCCTTTACAATGAGCAGTTCTTC. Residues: CASRADRSLYNEQFF.

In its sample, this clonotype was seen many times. The CDR3 here is CASSQGRQGFAYGYTF. The DNA for the CDR3 is TGTGCCAGCAGCCAAGGAAGACAGGGGTTTGCCTATGGCTACACCTTC. The rearrangement uses TRBV4-2 and TRBJ1-2; TRBD1 matches 8 bases. V was clipped by 1 base and J by 4 bases; unmatched bases: 8. The germline V gene has CDR1 LGHNA and CDR2 YNFKEQ. The CDR3 covers 16 residues.

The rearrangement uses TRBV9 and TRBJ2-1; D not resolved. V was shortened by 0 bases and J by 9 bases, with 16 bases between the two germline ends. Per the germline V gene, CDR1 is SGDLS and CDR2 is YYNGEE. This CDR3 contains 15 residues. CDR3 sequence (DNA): TGTGCCAGCAGCGTAGGAAAGTTATCCAATAGTGAGCAGTTCTTC. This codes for CASSVGKLSNSEQFF. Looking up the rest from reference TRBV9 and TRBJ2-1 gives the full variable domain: DSGVTQTPKHLITATGQRVTLRCSPRSGDLSVYWYQQSLDQGLQFLIQYYNGEERAKGNILERFSAQQFPDLHSELNLSSLELGDSALYFCASSVGKLSNSEQFFGPGTRLTVL.

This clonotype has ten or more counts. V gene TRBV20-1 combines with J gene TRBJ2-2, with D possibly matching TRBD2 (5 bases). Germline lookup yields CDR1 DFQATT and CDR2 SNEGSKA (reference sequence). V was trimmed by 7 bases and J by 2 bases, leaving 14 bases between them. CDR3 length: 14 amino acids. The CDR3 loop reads CSVRRHSNTGELFF. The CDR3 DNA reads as TGCAGTGTCCGGAGGCACAGTAACACCGGGGAGCTGTTTTTT.

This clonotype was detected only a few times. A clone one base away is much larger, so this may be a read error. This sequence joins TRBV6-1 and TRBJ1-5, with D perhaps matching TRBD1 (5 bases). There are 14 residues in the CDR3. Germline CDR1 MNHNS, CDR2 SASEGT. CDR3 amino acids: CASSQAGANQPQHF. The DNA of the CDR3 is TGTGCCAGCAGTCAAGCCGGGGCAAATCAGCCCCAGCATTTT.